The rows below give T cell receptor beta chains drawn from one sample of a study of blood T cell repertoires in COVID-19. Assay: immunoSEQ multiplex PCR; the TCRdb copy retains only in-frame clones and omits some. Of fewer than 75,000 clones in the sample, approximately 91% were seen once. Sample: peripheral blood. All receptors derive from a man between 65 and 85 years old with acute or convalescent COVID-19. Both conserved end residues are part of each CDR3. Each record gives: D gene, J gene, V gene, clone size, CDR3 DNA, CDR3 protein. A D gene is named only where the DNA matches it firmly. Clone sizes are given selectively: once, few, many, or a class where the clone is expanded.

d_gene: TRBD1
j_gene: TRBJ2-3
v_gene: TRBV4-1
abundance: -
CDR3nt: TGCGCCAGCAGCCGGACACAGGGGAGTGGGACAGATACGCAGTATTTT
CDR3aa: CASSRTQGSGTDTQYF

d_gene: -
j_gene: TRBJ2-5
v_gene: TRBV7-8
abundance: -
CDR3nt: TGTGCCAGCAGCTCCCGACGGTCCGAGGCGGAGACCCAGTACTTC
CDR3aa: CASSSRRSEAETQYF

d_gene: -
j_gene: TRBJ2-3
v_gene: TRBV10-3
abundance: -
CDR3nt: TGTGCCATCAGTGAGTCCCAGGGGTCCACAGATACGCAGTATTTT
CDR3aa: CAISESQGSTDTQYF

d_gene: -
j_gene: TRBJ1-1
v_gene: TRBV19
abundance: -
CDR3nt: TGTGCCTCCCTCGGGCGGGGGTTGAACACTGAAGCTTTCTTT
CDR3aa: CASLGRGLNTEAFF

d_gene: TRBD2
j_gene: TRBJ2-1
v_gene: TRBV7-6
abundance: -
CDR3nt: TGTGCCAGCAGCTTAGCGCGGCTAGCGGGGGGGAAGCTTGAGCAGTTCTTC
CDR3aa: CASSLARLAGGKLEQFF

d_gene: TRBD1
j_gene: TRBJ1-2
v_gene: TRBV6-6
abundance: -
CDR3nt: TGTGCCAGCAGTCCACGGACAGGGAAGGTGGATGGCTACACCTTC
CDR3aa: CASSPRTGKVDGYTF

d_gene: TRBD1
j_gene: TRBJ1-3
v_gene: TRBV27
abundance: -
CDR3nt: TGTGCCAGCAGTTTGACGGGACAGGGGGCAGACACCATATATTTT
CDR3aa: CASSLTGQGADTIYF

d_gene: TRBD2
j_gene: TRBJ2-1
v_gene: TRBV4-2
abundance: -
CDR3nt: TGTGCCAGCAGCCAAGAACCGGGACTAGCTAATGAGCAGTTCTTC
CDR3aa: CASSQEPGLANEQFF

d_gene: -
j_gene: TRBJ2-2
v_gene: TRBV24-1
abundance: -
CDR3nt: TGTGCCACCAGTGACAGTCCTTACACCGGGGAGCTGTTTTTT
CDR3aa: CATSDSPYTGELFF

d_gene: -
j_gene: TRBJ1-4
v_gene: TRBV19
abundance: -
CDR3nt: TGTGCCAGTGGTTCTTACCAGGGTGATGAAAAACTGTTTTTT
CDR3aa: CASGSYQGDEKLFF

d_gene: TRBD1
j_gene: TRBJ1-6
v_gene: TRBV4-1
abundance: -
CDR3nt: TGCGCCAGCAGCCAAGGTATCCCCAGGGGGCCTTCACCCCTCCACTTT
CDR3aa: CASSQGIPRGPSPLHF

d_gene: -
j_gene: TRBJ2-4
v_gene: TRBV6-2/TRBV6-3
abundance: -
CDR3nt: TGTGCCAGCAGTTACACCCCTTATGTGGCTAAAAACATTCAGTACTTC
CDR3aa: CASSYTPYVAKNIQYF

d_gene: -
j_gene: TRBJ1-2
v_gene: TRBV5-1
abundance: -
CDR3nt: TGCGCCAGCAGCTTGGAAGGAGGAGGAAACTATGGCTACACCTTC
CDR3aa: CASSLEGGGNYGYTF

d_gene: TRBD2
j_gene: TRBJ2-3
v_gene: TRBV7-8
abundance: once
CDR3nt: TGTGCCAGCAGCCCCCGCTCAGCGCGGGGGAGCACAGATACGCAGTATTTT
CDR3aa: CASSPRSARGSTDTQYF

d_gene: -
j_gene: TRBJ1-2
v_gene: TRBV3-1/TRBV3-2
abundance: -
CDR3nt: TGTGCCAGCAGCCGGCGACAGGTTTGCGGCTACACCTTC
CDR3aa: CASSRRQVCGYTF

d_gene: TRBD1
j_gene: TRBJ2-4
v_gene: TRBV7-2
abundance: -
CDR3nt: TGTGCCAGCAGCTCCCCCACACAGGGGGCCAAAAACATTCAGTACTTC
CDR3aa: CASSSPTQGAKNIQYF

d_gene: -
j_gene: TRBJ1-5
v_gene: TRBV7-2
abundance: -
CDR3nt: TGTGCCAGCAGCTTAGTTCGCTTGCAGGGATATAGCAATCAGCCCCAGCATTTT
CDR3aa: CASSLVRLQGYSNQPQHF

d_gene: TRBD1
j_gene: TRBJ2-5
v_gene: TRBV12-5
abundance: few
CDR3nt: TGTGCTAGTGGTTCGGACAGGTTGGGAGAGACCCAGTACTTC
CDR3aa: CASGSDRLGETQYF

d_gene: TRBD1
j_gene: TRBJ2-5
v_gene: TRBV7-9
abundance: -
CDR3nt: TGTGCCAGCAGCTCTAACCGACAGGGTCGGCAAGAGACCCAGTACTTC
CDR3aa: CASSSNRQGRQETQYF

d_gene: -
j_gene: TRBJ2-5
v_gene: TRBV15
abundance: -
CDR3nt: TGTGCCACCAGCATGGTCCTGGAGGGGACCCAGTACTTC
CDR3aa: CATSMVLEGTQYF

d_gene: TRBD1
j_gene: TRBJ2-7
v_gene: TRBV4-1
abundance: -
CDR3nt: TGCGCCAGCAGCCAAGAGACAGGGTTTTTAGGCGAGCAGTACTTC
CDR3aa: CASSQETGFLGEQYF

d_gene: -
j_gene: TRBJ2-2
v_gene: TRBV6-1
abundance: -
CDR3nt: TGTGCCAGCAGGCCTACAGGAACCGGGGAGCTGTTTTTT
CDR3aa: CASRPTGTGELFF

d_gene: TRBD2
j_gene: TRBJ2-1
v_gene: TRBV7-2
abundance: -
CDR3nt: TGTGCCAGCAGCTTAGTAGCCCTGACTAGCGGGGGACTTAATGAGCAGTTCTTC
CDR3aa: CASSLVALTSGGLNEQFF

d_gene: -
j_gene: TRBJ2-3
v_gene: TRBV30
abundance: once
CDR3nt: TGTGCCTGGAGAGCCCACTCGATAACAGATACGCAGTATTTT
CDR3aa: CAWRAHSITDTQYF

d_gene: TRBD2
j_gene: TRBJ2-7
v_gene: TRBV2
abundance: -
CDR3nt: TGTGCCAGCACCACCAGGCCTAGCGGGACCTACGAGCAGTACTTC
CDR3aa: CASTTRPSGTYEQYF

d_gene: TRBD1
j_gene: TRBJ1-1
v_gene: TRBV15
abundance: -
CDR3nt: TGTGCCACCAGCAGACCCGGGACAGCCGCTGTCCGTAACACTGAAGCTTTCTTT
CDR3aa: CATSRPGTAAVRNTEAFF

d_gene: TRBD1
j_gene: TRBJ2-7
v_gene: TRBV24-1
abundance: -
CDR3nt: TGTGCCACCAGTGTGCCTCCCGGGGACAGACTATACTTC
CDR3aa: CATSVPPGDRLYF

d_gene: -
j_gene: TRBJ1-4
v_gene: TRBV11-2
abundance: few
CDR3nt: TGTGCCAGCAGCCCCATGGGCAGGGGTGGTAATGAAAAACTGTTTTTT
CDR3aa: CASSPMGRGGNEKLFF

d_gene: -
j_gene: TRBJ1-5
v_gene: TRBV19
abundance: -
CDR3nt: TGTGCCAGCCAGAGTCAGGGCTACGTGGCAAATCAGCCCCAGCATTTT
CDR3aa: CASQSQGYVANQPQHF

d_gene: TRBD1
j_gene: TRBJ2-1
v_gene: TRBV2
abundance: -
CDR3nt: TGTGCCCCCCGGGGGACAGGGGGAGTGAATGAGCAGTTCTTC
CDR3aa: CAPRGTGGVNEQFF

d_gene: -
j_gene: TRBJ1-1
v_gene: TRBV29-1
abundance: -
CDR3nt: TGCAGCGTGCCCGAAGGACACGAAGCTTTCTTT
CDR3aa: CSVPEGHEAFF

d_gene: -
j_gene: TRBJ2-3
v_gene: TRBV28
abundance: -
CDR3nt: TGTGCCAGCAGCCTAGACAGATCAATCGATACGCAGTATTTT
CDR3aa: CASSLDRSIDTQYF

d_gene: TRBD1
j_gene: TRBJ1-2
v_gene: TRBV5-4
abundance: -
CDR3nt: TGTGCCAGCAGCCCGACCGGGACAGGGGTCTATGGCTACACCTTC
CDR3aa: CASSPTGTGVYGYTF

d_gene: TRBD1
j_gene: TRBJ1-2
v_gene: TRBV4-3
abundance: -
CDR3nt: TGCGCCAGCAGCCAAGAGTCTAACAGGGGCTATGGCTACACCTTC
CDR3aa: CASSQESNRGYGYTF

d_gene: TRBD1
j_gene: TRBJ2-1
v_gene: TRBV5-1
abundance: -
CDR3nt: TGCGCCAGCAGCTTAGGGACAGGGCTCAATGAGCAGTTCTTC
CDR3aa: CASSLGTGLNEQFF

d_gene: -
j_gene: TRBJ1-2
v_gene: TRBV30
abundance: -
CDR3nt: TGTGCCTGGAGTGCCCAATATGGCTACACCTTC
CDR3aa: CAWSAQYGYTF

d_gene: TRBD1
j_gene: TRBJ1-4
v_gene: TRBV14
abundance: -
CDR3nt: TGTGCCAGCAGCCGTCACAGGGGGCGCGGTGAAAAACTGTTTTTT
CDR3aa: CASSRHRGRGEKLFF

d_gene: TRBD1
j_gene: TRBJ2-5
v_gene: TRBV9
abundance: -
CDR3nt: TGTGCCAGCAGCGTAGGGTCAGGGGGACAAGAGACCCAGTACTTC
CDR3aa: CASSVGSGGQETQYF

d_gene: -
j_gene: TRBJ2-1
v_gene: TRBV6-2/TRBV6-3
abundance: -
CDR3nt: TGTGCCAGCAGTCAAAACTCGCCGGGACTGGTACGGCATGAGCAGTTCTTC
CDR3aa: CASSQNSPGLVRHEQFF

d_gene: TRBD1
j_gene: TRBJ2-2
v_gene: TRBV12-3/TRBV12-4
abundance: few
CDR3nt: TGTGCCAGCAGTTTAACAGGGGCCGGGGAGCTGTTTTTT
CDR3aa: CASSLTGAGELFF